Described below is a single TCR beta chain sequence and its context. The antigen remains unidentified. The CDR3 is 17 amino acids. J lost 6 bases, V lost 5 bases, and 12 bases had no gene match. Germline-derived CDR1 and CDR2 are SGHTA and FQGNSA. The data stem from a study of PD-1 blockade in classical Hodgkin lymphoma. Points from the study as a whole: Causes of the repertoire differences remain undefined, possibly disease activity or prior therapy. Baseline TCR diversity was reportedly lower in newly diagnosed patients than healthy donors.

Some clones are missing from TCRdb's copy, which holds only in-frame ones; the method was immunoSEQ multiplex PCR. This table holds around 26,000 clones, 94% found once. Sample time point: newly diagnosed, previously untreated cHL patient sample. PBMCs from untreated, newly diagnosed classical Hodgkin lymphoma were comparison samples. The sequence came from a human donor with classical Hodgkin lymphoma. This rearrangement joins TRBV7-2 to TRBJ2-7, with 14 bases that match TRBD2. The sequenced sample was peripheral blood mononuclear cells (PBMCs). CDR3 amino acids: CASSPPGLAGVSGEQYF. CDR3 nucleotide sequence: TGTGCCAGCAGCCCGCCGGGACTAGCGGGGGTCTCTGGCGAGCAGTACTTC.